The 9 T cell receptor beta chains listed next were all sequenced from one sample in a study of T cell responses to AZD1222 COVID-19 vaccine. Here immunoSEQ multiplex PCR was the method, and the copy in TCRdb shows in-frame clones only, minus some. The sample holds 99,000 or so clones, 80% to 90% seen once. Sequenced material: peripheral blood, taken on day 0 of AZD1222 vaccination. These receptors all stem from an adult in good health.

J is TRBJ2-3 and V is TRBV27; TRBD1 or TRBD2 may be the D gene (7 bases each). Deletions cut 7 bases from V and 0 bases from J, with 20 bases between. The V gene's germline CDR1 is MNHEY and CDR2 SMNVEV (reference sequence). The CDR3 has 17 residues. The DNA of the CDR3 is TGTGCCAGCACCCTCAGGGGGAGGGGGGGAAGCACAGATACGCAGTATTTT. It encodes CASTLRGRGGSTDTQYF.

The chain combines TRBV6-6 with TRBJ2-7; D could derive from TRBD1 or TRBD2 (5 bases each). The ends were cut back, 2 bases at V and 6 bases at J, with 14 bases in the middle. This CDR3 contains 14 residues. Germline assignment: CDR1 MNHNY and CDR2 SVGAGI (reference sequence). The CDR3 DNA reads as TGTGCCAGCAGTTACGACAGTGTCGGGACCGAGCAGTACTTC. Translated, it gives CASSYDSVGTEQYF.

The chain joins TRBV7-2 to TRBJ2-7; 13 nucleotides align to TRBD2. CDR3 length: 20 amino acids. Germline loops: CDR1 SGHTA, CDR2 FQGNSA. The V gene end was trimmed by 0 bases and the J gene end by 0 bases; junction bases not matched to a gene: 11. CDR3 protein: CASSLAHSPGTSGISYEQYF. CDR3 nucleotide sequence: TGTGCCAGCAGCTTAGCCCACTCACCTGGGACTAGCGGGATCTCCTACGAGCAGTACTTC.

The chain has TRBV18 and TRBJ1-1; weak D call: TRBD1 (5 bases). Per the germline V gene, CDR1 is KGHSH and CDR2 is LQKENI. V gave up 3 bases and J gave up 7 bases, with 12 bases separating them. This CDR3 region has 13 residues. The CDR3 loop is CASSPTAGNEAFF. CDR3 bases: TGTGCCAGCTCACCTACTGCAGGGAATGAAGCTTTCTTT.

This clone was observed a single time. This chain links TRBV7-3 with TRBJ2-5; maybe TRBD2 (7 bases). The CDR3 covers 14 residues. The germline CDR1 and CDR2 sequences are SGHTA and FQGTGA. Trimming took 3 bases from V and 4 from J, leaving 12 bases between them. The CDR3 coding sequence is TGTGCCAGCAGCTTCCGGGCGGGGGCAGAGACCCAGTACTTC. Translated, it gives CASSFRAGAETQYF.

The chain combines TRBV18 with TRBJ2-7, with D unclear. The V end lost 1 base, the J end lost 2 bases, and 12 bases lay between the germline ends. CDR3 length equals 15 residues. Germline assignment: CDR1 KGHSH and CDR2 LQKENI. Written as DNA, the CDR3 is TGTGCCAGCTCACCACTTTCCCGAACACCCTACGAGCAGTACTTC. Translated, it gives CASSPLSRTPYEQYF.

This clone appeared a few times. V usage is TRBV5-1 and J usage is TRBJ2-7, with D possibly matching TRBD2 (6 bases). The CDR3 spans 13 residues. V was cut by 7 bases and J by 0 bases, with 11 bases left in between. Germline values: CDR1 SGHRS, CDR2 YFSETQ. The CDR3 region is CASAGRISYEQYF. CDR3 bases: TGCGCCAGCGCGGGACGGATCTCCTACGAGCAGTACTTC.

CDR3 region: CASLGTENTEAFF. CDR3 DNA: TGTGCCAGCTTGGGGACAGAAAACACTGAAGCTTTCTTT. V and J are TRBV28 and TRBJ1-1, with 7 bases that match TRBD1. V lost 8 bases to trimming and J lost 2 bases; unmatched junction nucleotides: 5. Looked up from germline, CDR1 is MDHEN and CDR2 is SYDVKM. This CDR3 is built from 13 residues.

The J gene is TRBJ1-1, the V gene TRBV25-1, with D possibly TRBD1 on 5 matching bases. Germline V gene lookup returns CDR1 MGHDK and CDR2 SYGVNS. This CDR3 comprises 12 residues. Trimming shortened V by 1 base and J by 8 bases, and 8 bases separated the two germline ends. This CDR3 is CASSESPGEAFF. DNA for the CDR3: TGTGCCAGCAGTGAATCCCCAGGGGAAGCTTTCTTT.